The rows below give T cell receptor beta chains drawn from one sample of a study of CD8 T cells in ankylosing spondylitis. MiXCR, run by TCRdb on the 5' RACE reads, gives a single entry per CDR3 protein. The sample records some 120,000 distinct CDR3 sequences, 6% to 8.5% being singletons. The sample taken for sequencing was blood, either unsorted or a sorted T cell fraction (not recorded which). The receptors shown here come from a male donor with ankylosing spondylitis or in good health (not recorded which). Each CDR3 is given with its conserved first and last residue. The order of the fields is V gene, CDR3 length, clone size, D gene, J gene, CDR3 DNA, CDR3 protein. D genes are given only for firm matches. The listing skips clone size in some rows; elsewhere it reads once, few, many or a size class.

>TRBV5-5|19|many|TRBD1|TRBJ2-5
TGTGCCAGCAGCTCACCTTCCCTCCGGGACAGGGCCCTCCAAGAGACCCAGTACTTC
CASSSPSLRDRALQETQYF
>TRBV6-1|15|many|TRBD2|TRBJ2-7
TGTGCCAGCAGTGGAGCACTAGCGGGACGGTACGAGCAGTACTTC
CASSGALAGRYEQYF
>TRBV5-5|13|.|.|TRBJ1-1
TGTGCCAGCAGCTTGGGACGACAATCTGAAGCTTTCTTT
CASSLGRQSEAFF
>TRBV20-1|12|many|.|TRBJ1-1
TGCAGTGCTGCGGGGGGGGGCACTGAAGCTTTCTTT
CSAAGGGTEAFF
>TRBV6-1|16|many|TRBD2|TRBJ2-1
TGTGCCAGCAGAAAAAGCGGGGCCACCTCCTACAATGAGCAGTTCTTC
CASRKSGATSYNEQFF
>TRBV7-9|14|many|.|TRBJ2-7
TGTGCCAGCAGCGCCGGGCAGGCGATCTACGAGCAGTACTTC
CASSAGQAIYEQYF
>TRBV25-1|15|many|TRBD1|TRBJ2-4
TGTGCCAGCAGTGGAAGACAGGGTTGGGGTGACATTCAGTACTTC
CASSGRQGWGDIQYF
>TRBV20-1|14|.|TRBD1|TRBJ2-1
TGCAGTGCCCAAGGACAGGGACCCTACAATGAGCAGTTCTTC
CSAQGQGPYNEQFF
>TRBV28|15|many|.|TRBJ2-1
TGTGCCAGCAGTTCCCGGGACCACCTTGGGCATGAGCAGTTCTTC
CASSSRDHLGHEQFF
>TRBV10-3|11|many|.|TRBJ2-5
TGTGCCATCCGAACCCAAGAGACCCAGTACTTC
CAIRTQETQYF
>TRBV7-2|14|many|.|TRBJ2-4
TGTGCCAGTGCCTCGGACCCCCAGACGGGCATTCAGTACTTC
CASASDPQTGIQYF